This T cell receptor (beta chain) derives from a study of blood T cell repertoires in COVID-19. About the study: Collection of acute and convalescent COVID-19 samples took place in the United States, Italy and Spain. Sources were T cells, B-cell-depleted T cells, or PBMCs; the material itself was cDNA or gDNA.

There are 12 residues in the CDR3. CDR1 and CDR2 (germline): MNHEY, SVGAGI. V lost 8 bases to trimming and J lost 6 bases, with 13 bases between them. Authors' analysis steps: Estimated nucleated cell counts came from reference gene primer amplification. The method was immunoSEQ multiplex PCR; TCRdb's version includes in-frame clones alone and lacks a portion of them. V and J calls and clone size follow that table, whereas D and trimming were derived from the DNA. The table lists around 150,000 clones, roughly four fifths of them singletons. The rearrangement joins TRBV6-5 to TRBJ1-2; perhaps TRBD1 as D (6 bases). The sequenced sample consisted of peripheral blood. The sequence was obtained from a human donor in a cohort sampled during active COVID-19. Here the CDR3 reads CASRGTSHGYTF. CDR3 nucleotide sequence: TGTGCCAGCCGAGGGACATCCCATGGCTACACCTTC.